Given below is one T cell receptor (beta chain) in context. Its antigen remains unidentified. This sample was included in a study of OX40 agonist ivuxolimab in advanced cancers. In the study overall: Antecedent anti-PD-1, anti-PD-L1 or anti-CTLA-4 therapy was permissible, with under 50% having received some.

Broader study findings: At 0.1 to 3.0 mg/kg and by week 6, CD4+ and CD8+ T cells in the blood had expanded clonally.

Measured with immunoSEQ multiplex PCR; TCRdb has only the in-frame clones, and not every one. The repertoire holds some 70,000 clones, about 80% seen once, with 1.4% to 1.5% in the top ten. The input for sequencing was CD4+ or CD8+ T cells sorted from blood, taken in a trial of the OX40 agonist ivuxolimab. The TCR sequence derives from an adult with an advanced solid tumor such as melanoma, head and neck, liver or kidney cancer.

For the CDR3, the DNA is TGTGCCAGCAGCGTAGGGCCAGGTCCCTCCACCGGGGAGCTGTTTTTT. Translating it yields CASSVGPGPSTGELFF. The chain combines TRBV11-2 with TRBJ2-2; D not resolved. This CDR3 contains 16 residues. V lost 5 bases, J lost 4 bases, and 17 bases lay in between. Germline CDR1 and CDR2: SGHAT and FQNNGV.